This T cell receptor (beta chain) originates from a study of a mutant IDH1 vaccine in newly diagnosed glioma. Study summary: Mean patient age was approximately 39 years; approximately 60% were male and about 40% female.

As for this clone: The antigen is unknown.

CDR1 is LNHNV, CDR2 YYDKDF, per germline (reference sequence). This CDR3 spans 14 amino acids. Between the trimmed V and J ends, which lost 6 bases and 0 bases, there was a span of 9 bases. Clones were read by immunoSEQ multiplex PCR, and TCRdb kept only the in-frame ones, dropping some. Of about 50,000 clones detected, about 85% appear once; the ten largest clones hold over 4%. Noted time point: week 35, safety follow-up. Each dose delivered 300 ug of mutant IDH1 20-mer peptide subcutaneously with imiquimod. Donors' newly diagnosed IDH1-mutant WHO grade 3 or 4 astrocytomas lacked nuclear ATRX. The V call is TRBV15, the J call TRBJ2-1; D tentatively reads TRBD1 or TRBD2 (5 bases each). Here the sequenced sample was PBMCs, taken from a glioma patient whose treatment included an IDH1 peptide vaccine. The source of this sequence is a woman aged 18-30 years with glioma. The CDR3 protein is CATSRDDSYNEQFF. DNA for the CDR3: TGTGCCACCAGTCGGGACGACTCCTACAATGAGCAGTTCTTC.